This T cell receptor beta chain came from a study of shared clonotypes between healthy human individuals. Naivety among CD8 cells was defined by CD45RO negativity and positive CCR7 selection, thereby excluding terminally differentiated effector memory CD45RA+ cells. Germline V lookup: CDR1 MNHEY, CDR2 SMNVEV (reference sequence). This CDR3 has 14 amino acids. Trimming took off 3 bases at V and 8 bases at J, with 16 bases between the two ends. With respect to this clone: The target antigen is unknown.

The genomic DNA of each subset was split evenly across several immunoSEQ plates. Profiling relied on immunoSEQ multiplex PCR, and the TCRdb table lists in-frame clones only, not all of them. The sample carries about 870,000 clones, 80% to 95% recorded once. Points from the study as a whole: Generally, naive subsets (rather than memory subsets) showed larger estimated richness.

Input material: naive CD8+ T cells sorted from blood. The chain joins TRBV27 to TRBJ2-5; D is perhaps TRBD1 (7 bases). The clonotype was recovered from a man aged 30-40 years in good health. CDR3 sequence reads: CASSFKEGASTQYF. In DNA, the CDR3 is TGTGCCAGCAGTTTTAAGGAGGGGGCCTCCACCCAGTACTTC.